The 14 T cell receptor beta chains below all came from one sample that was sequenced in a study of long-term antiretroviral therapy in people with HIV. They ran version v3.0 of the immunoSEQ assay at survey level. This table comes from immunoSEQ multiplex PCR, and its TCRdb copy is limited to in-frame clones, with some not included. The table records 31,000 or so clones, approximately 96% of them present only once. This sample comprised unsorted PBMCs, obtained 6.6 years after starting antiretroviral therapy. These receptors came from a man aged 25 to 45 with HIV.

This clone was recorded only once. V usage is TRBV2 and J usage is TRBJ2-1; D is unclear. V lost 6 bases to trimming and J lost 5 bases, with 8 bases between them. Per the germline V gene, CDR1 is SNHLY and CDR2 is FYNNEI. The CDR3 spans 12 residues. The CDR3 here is CASRALDNEQFF. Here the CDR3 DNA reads TGTGCCAGCAGGGCCCTGGACAATGAGCAGTTCTTC.

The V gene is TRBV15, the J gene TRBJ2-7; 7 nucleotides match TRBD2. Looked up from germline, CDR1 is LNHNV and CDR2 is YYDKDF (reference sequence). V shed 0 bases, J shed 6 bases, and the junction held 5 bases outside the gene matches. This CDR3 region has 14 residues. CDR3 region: CATSRDREGGEQYF. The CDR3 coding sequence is TGTGCCACCAGCAGAGACAGGGAGGGAGGCGAGCAGTACTTC.

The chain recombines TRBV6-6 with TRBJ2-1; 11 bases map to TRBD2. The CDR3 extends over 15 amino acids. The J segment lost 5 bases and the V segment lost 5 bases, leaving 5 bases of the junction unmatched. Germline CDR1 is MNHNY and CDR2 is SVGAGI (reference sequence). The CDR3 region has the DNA TGTGCCAGCAGTCCCGGGACTAGCGGAAACAATGAGCAGTTCTTC. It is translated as CASSPGTSGNNEQFF.

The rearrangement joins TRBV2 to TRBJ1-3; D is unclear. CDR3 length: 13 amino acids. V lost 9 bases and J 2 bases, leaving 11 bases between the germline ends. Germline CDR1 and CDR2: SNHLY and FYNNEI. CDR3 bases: TGTGCCAGTGACGATAACGCTGGAAACACCATATATTTT. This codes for CASDDNAGNTIYF.

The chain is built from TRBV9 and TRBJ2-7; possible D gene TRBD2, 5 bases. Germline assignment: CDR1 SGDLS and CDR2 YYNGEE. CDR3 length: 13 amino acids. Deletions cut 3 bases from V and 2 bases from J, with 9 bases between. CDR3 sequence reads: CASSAHGAYEQYF. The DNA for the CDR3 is TGTGCCAGCAGCGCCCACGGGGCCTACGAGCAGTACTTC.

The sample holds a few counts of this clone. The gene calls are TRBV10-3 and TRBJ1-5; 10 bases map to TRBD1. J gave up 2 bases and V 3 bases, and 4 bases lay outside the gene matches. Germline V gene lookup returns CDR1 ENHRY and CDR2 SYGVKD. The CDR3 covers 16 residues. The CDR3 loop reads CAISDGQGDGNQPQHF. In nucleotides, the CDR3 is TGTGCCATCAGTGACGGACAGGGGGATGGCAATCAGCCCCAGCATTTT.

The CDR3 bases are TGTGCCAGCAGTGCCTCGACGGATCCTAACTATGGCTACACCTTC. It is translated as CASSASTDPNYGYTF. The chain carries TRBV6-6 and TRBJ1-2; D remains unclear. Trimming stripped 5 bases from V and 0 bases from J, with 13 bases between. Germline-derived CDR1 and CDR2 are MNHNY and SVGAGI (reference sequence). The CDR3 extends over 15 amino acids.

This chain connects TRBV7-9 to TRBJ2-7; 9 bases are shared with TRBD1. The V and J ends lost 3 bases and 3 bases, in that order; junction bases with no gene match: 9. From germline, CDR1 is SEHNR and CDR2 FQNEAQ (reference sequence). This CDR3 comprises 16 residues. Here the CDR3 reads CASSFPEDRGIYEQYF. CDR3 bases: TGTGCCAGCAGCTTCCCAGAGGACAGGGGAATCTACGAGCAGTACTTC.

The CDR3 nucleotides are TGTGCCAGCAGCTCCGGGGGAGTTGGTTCACCCCTCCACTTT. It translates to CASSSGGVGSPLHF. The genes are TRBV13 and TRBJ1-6; D is perhaps TRBD1 (5 bases). CDR3 length equals 14 residues. The V gene lost 4 bases and the J gene lost 9 bases, with 13 bases spanning the gap. Germline CDR1 PRHDT, CDR2 FYEKMQ (reference sequence).

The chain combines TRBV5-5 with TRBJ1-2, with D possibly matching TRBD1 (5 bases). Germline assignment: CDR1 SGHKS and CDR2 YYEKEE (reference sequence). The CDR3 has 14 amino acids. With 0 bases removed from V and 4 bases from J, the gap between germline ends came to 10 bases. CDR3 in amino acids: CASSLELGTYGYTF. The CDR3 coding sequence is TGTGCCAGCAGCTTGGAATTAGGGACCTATGGCTACACCTTC.

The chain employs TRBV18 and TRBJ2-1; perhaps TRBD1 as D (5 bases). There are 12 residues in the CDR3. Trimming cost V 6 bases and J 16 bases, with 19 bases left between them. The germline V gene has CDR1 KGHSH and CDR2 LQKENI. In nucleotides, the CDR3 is TGTGCCAGCTCCTCGAAGTCACAGGACCTTTTCTTC. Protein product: CASSSKSQDLFF.

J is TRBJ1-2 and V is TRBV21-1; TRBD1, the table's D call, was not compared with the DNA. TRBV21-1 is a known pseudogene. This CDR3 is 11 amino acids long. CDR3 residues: CASSIPFGYTF. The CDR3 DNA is TGTGCCAGCAGCATTCCATTTGGCTACACCTTC.

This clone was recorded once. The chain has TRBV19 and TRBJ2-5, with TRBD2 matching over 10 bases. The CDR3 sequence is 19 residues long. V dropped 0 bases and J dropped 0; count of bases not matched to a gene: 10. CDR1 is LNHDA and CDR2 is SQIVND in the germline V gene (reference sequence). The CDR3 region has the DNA TGTGCCAGTAGTATAGAACCGCCGGGACTAGCGAAGTACCAAGAGACCCAGTACTTC. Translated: CASSIEPPGLAKYQETQYF.

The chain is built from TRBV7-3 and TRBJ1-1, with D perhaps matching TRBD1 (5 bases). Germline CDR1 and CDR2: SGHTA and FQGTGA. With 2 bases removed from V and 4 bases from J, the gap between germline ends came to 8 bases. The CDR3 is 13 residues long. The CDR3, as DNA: TGTGCCAGCAGCTTATCAGGGACCACTGAAGCTTTCTTT. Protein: CASSLSGTTEAFF.